The rows below give T cell receptor beta chains drawn from one sample of a study of beta chain features in type 1 diabetes. The repertoire was sequenced with immunoSEQ multiplex PCR; TCRdb's copy has only in-frame clones and lacks some. The table records about 160,000 clones, roughly 9% of them present only once. The sequenced sample consisted of central memory CD4+ T cells from blood. These receptors were collected from a woman aged 18 to 35 in good health. Both conserved end residues are part of each CDR3. A D gene is named only where the DNA matches it firmly. Some rows have no size entry. The others give once, few or many, or a class for an expanded clone.

D: -
J: TRBJ1-5
size: few
V: TRBV2
CDR3: CASSTDSNQPQHF
DNA: TGTGCCAGCAGTACAGATAGCAATCAGCCCCAGCATTTT

D: TRBD1
J: TRBJ1-1
size: few
V: TRBV29-1
CDR3: CSVEQGAEGTEAFF
DNA: TGCAGCGTTGAACAGGGGGCGGAGGGAACTGAAGCTTTCTTT

D: TRBD2
J: TRBJ2-1
size: few
V: TRBV6-1
CDR3: CASRPPTGGAGEQFF
DNA: TGTGCCAGCAGACCCCCAACCGGGGGGGCAGGTGAGCAGTTCTTC

D: TRBD1
J: TRBJ2-7
size: few
V: TRBV12-5
CDR3: CASGRDSPAYEQYF
DNA: TGTGCTAGTGGCCGGGACAGCCCAGCCTACGAGCAGTACTTC

D: TRBD1
J: TRBJ1-2
size: -
V: TRBV5-4
CDR3: CASSLSLDRGYGYTF
DNA: TGTGCCAGCAGCCTAAGCTTAGACAGGGGATATGGCTACACCTTC

D: -
J: TRBJ2-1
size: -
V: TRBV6-6
CDR3: CASVQRGSEQFF
DNA: TGTGCCAGCGTCCAAAGGGGAAGTGAGCAGTTCTTC

D: TRBD1
J: TRBJ1-2
size: -
V: TRBV7-8
CDR3: CASSPGGGRNYGYTF
DNA: TGTGCCAGCAGCCCAGGAGGGGGCCGTAACTATGGCTACACCTTC

D: -
J: TRBJ1-1
size: -
V: TRBV18
CDR3: CASSPQHTEAFF
DNA: TGTGCCAGCTCACCACAGCACACTGAAGCTTTCTTT

D: -
J: TRBJ1-4
size: -
V: TRBV2
CDR3: CASSEAGAGVRKLFF
DNA: TGTGCCAGCAGTGAAGCAGGGGCAGGGGTTCGAAAACTGTTTTTT

D: -
J: TRBJ2-7
size: few
V: TRBV5-1
CDR3: CASSLGSASSYEQYF
DNA: TGCGCCAGCAGCTTAGGTAGCGCTAGCTCCTACGAGCAGTACTTC

D: -
J: TRBJ1-6
size: few
V: TRBV7-2
CDR3: CASSLQAGENSPLHF
DNA: TGTGCCAGCAGCTTACAGGCGGGAGAAAATTCACCCCTCCACTTT

D: -
J: TRBJ2-3
size: -
V: TRBV13
CDR3: CASSLRIQGTDTQYF
DNA: TGTGCCAGCAGCTTAAGAATCCAGGGGACGGATACGCAGTATTTT

D: TRBD2
J: TRBJ2-3
size: -
V: TRBV9
CDR3: CASGGLAGVTDTQYF
DNA: TGTGCCAGCGGCGGGCTAGCGGGAGTTACAGATACGCAGTATTTT

D: TRBD1
J: TRBJ1-5
size: -
V: TRBV2
CDR3: CASSDGTGNQPQHF
DNA: TGTGCCAGCAGTGATGGGACAGGCAATCAGCCCCAGCATTTT

D: -
J: TRBJ2-1
size: few
V: TRBV2
CDR3: CASSSEGAYNEQFF
DNA: TGTGCCAGCAGTAGCGAGGGGGCCTACAATGAGCAGTTCTTC

D: TRBD2
J: TRBJ2-7
size: -
V: TRBV10-3
CDR3: CAISGPGGGPPRGAYEQYF
DNA: TGTGCCATCAGTGGGCCTGGCGGGGGACCCCCGCGCGGGGCCTACGAGCAGTACTTC

D: TRBD1
J: TRBJ1-1
size: few
V: TRBV5-1
CDR3: CASSLSGTGNTEAFF
DNA: TGCGCCAGCAGCTTGTCAGGGACAGGGAACACTGAAGCTTTCTTT

D: -
J: TRBJ2-4
size: -
V: TRBV6-1
CDR3: CASSESGMLAKNIQYF
DNA: TGTGCCAGCAGTGAATCTGGCATGCTAGCCAAAAACATTCAGTACTTC

D: -
J: TRBJ1-2
size: few
V: TRBV28
CDR3: CASSTLTGTYGYTF
DNA: TGTGCCAGCAGTACCCTTACAGGGACCTATGGCTACACCTTC

D: TRBD1
J: TRBJ1-1
size: -
V: TRBV29-1
CDR3: CSVATFLGQANTEAFF
DNA: TGCAGCGTTGCAACCTTCCTGGGACAGGCGAACACTGAAGCTTTCTTT

D: TRBD1
J: TRBJ2-1
size: -
V: TRBV18
CDR3: CASSAQGAQEFF
DNA: TGTGCCAGCTCCGCCCAGGGGGCGCAGGAGTTCTTC

D: TRBD1
J: TRBJ1-1
size: -
V: TRBV10-3
CDR3: CAISRDRAIEAFF
DNA: TGTGCCATCAGTCGAGACAGGGCGATTGAAGCTTTCTTT

D: TRBD1
J: TRBJ2-2
size: few
V: TRBV7-7
CDR3: CASSPGTGAITGELFF
DNA: TGTGCTAGCAGCCCAGGGACAGGGGCTATTACCGGGGAGCTGTTTTTT

D: TRBD1
J: TRBJ1-1
size: few
V: TRBV10-3
CDR3: CAIGGTDEAFF
DNA: TGTGCCATCGGGGGGACAGACGAAGCTTTCTTT

D: -
J: TRBJ2-7
size: few
V: TRBV7-9
CDR3: CASSLGGKESNRQYF
DNA: TGTGCCAGCAGCCTCGGAGGGAAAGAGAGTAATCGGCAGTACTTC

D: TRBD1
J: TRBJ2-7
size: few
V: TRBV6-1
CDR3: CASSAWDRVRGEQYF
DNA: TGTGCCAGCAGCGCCTGGGACAGGGTGCGGGGGGAGCAGTACTTC

D: -
J: TRBJ2-7
size: few
V: TRBV19
CDR3: CASRDNTLGYEQYF
DNA: TGTGCCAGTAGGGACAACACCCTAGGGTACGAGCAGTACTTC